This TCR beta chain was documented in a study of T cells in Graves' hyperthyroidism and ophthalmopathy. Per germline, CDR1 KGHSH and CDR2 LQKENI. The ends were cut back, 4 bases at V and 0 bases at J, with 9 bases in the middle. The CDR3 is 14 residues long. Cells are PBMCs isolated from roughly 9.3 ml of fresh blood. Amplification of TCR beta CDR3 regions was performed using RNA transcripts as template. An initial round of RT-PCR targeting the TCR CDR3 relied on the HTBI primer set. TCRdb called the multiplex PCR reads again in MiXCR, with one record for every CDR3 protein. The sample carries about 560,000 distinct CDR3 sequences, 16% recorded once. This clonotype was recorded a few times. Its antigen is undetermined. General study results and limits: Patients with ophthalmopathy were separated from those with stable hyperthyroidism by a 13 V-J model. Most thyroid clonotypes expanded above 0.001 were also detected in blood.

Sequencing input: blood. This chain uses TRBV18 with TRBJ1-2; no clear D. The receptor comes from a young woman with Graves' hyperthyroidism. The CDR3 sequence: CASSQTASNYGYTF. The DNA of the CDR3 is TGTGCCAGCTCACAAACAGCCTCTAACTATGGCTACACCTTC.